These T cell receptor beta chains were read from a single sample in a study of cytomegalovirus exposure and HLA in healthy donors. Here immunoSEQ multiplex PCR was the method, and the copy in TCRdb shows in-frame clones only, minus some. The table includes 250,000 to 400,000 clones, roughly 86% detected once. The specimen was PBMCs. These receptors all come from a man aged 30 to 45 in good health and CMV-seronegative. Each CDR3 is given with its conserved first and last residue. The order of the fields is V gene, J gene, CDR3 protein.

V gene: TRBV27
J gene: TRBJ2-1
CDR3 protein: CASSPPRDSHNEQFF

V gene: TRBV6-6
J gene: TRBJ2-1
CDR3 protein: CASSSHAVAYNEQFF

V gene: TRBV7-2
J gene: TRBJ2-7
CDR3 protein: CASSLPIDEQYF

V gene: TRBV7-9
J gene: TRBJ1-1
CDR3 protein: CASSLSAGGGPEAFF

V gene: TRBV29-1
J gene: TRBJ2-3
CDR3 protein: CSVVRGGRTDTQYF

V gene: TRBV4-3
J gene: TRBJ2-5
CDR3 protein: CASSQERQGQETQYF

V gene: TRBV7-2
J gene: TRBJ2-2
CDR3 protein: CASRPGTSRTGELFF

V gene: TRBV7-2
J gene: TRBJ1-6
CDR3 protein: CASSLRTGPGNSPLHF

V gene: TRBV6-5
J gene: TRBJ1-3
CDR3 protein: CASSRTLYSGNTIYF

V gene: TRBV29-1
J gene: TRBJ1-1
CDR3 protein: CSGLTGGNTEAFF

V gene: TRBV7-9
J gene: TRBJ1-1
CDR3 protein: CASSLAQAGYFF

V gene: TRBV7-2
J gene: TRBJ2-7
CDR3 protein: CASSLVGGRDEQYF

V gene: TRBV28
J gene: TRBJ2-2
CDR3 protein: CASIGPRGPGELFF

V gene: TRBV6-5
J gene: TRBJ2-7
CDR3 protein: CASSWDRGRNEQYF

V gene: TRBV19
J gene: TRBJ2-3
CDR3 protein: CASSTTSGTESPDTQYF

V gene: TRBV10-3
J gene: TRBJ1-2
CDR3 protein: CAIRGGDSYGYTF

V gene: TRBV6-5
J gene: TRBJ2-6
CDR3 protein: CASTPGSGANVLTF

V gene: TRBV2
J gene: TRBJ1-2
CDR3 protein: CASSLYEGDGYTF

V gene: TRBV11-2
J gene: TRBJ2-1
CDR3 protein: CASSLDAGGHEQFF

V gene: TRBV20-1
J gene: TRBJ2-2
CDR3 protein: CSAGQTGELFF

V gene: TRBV2
J gene: TRBJ1-1
CDR3 protein: CATGGLSGTEAFF

V gene: TRBV11-2
J gene: TRBJ2-7
CDR3 protein: CASSSPGQGAWEQYF

V gene: TRBV7-2
J gene: TRBJ2-7
CDR3 protein: CASSLGASYEQYF